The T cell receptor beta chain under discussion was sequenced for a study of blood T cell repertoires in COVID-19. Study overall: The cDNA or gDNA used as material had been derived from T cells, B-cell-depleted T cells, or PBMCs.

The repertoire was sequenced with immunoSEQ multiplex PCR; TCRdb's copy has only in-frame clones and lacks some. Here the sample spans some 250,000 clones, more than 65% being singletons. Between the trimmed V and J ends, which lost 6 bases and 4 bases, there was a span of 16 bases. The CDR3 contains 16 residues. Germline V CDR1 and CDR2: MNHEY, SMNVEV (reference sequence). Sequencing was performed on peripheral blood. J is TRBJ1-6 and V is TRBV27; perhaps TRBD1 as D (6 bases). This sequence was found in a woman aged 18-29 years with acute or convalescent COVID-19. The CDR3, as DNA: TGTGCCAGCAGGGAAGGGGGGGGTTATTATAATTCACCCCTCCACTTT. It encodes CASREGGGYYNSPLHF.